This T cell receptor (beta chain) is from a study of blood T cell repertoires in COVID-19. The overall study: The United States, Italy and Spain provided the acute and convalescent COVID-19 samples.

The method was immunoSEQ multiplex PCR; TCRdb's version includes in-frame clones alone and lacks a portion of them. The table has about 220,000 clones, approximately 83% seen once; the top ten hold about 3%. The clonotype was recovered from a woman aged 25 to 39 who had recovered from COVID-19. Input material: peripheral blood.

The CDR3 nucleotides are TGCGCCAGCAGCTTTATGGATACGCAGTATTTT. It translates to CASSFMDTQYF. This chain joins TRBV5-1 and TRBJ2-3, with D unresolved. Per the germline V gene, CDR1 is SGHRS and CDR2 is YFSETQ. V dropped 2 bases and J dropped 6 bases, with 4 bases sitting between them. There are 11 residues in the CDR3.